The 25 T cell receptor beta chains given below trace back to one sample, sequenced in a study of response to subunit inactivated influenza vaccine. TCRdb reprocessed the RT-PCR reads via MiXCR and lists one record per CDR3 protein. Of hundreds of thousands of distinct CDR3 sequences in the sample, roughly 13% are singletons; the top ten hold 5.5% to 8%. The starting material was PBMCs from blood, obtained around 14 days before vaccination. The receptors were sampled from a man over 45 who received an inactivated influenza vaccine.

The genes are TRBV15 and TRBJ1-2, with 8 bases fitting TRBD1. CDR3 length equals 17 residues. Trimming cost V 0 bases and J 5 bases; bases outside gene matches: 11. Germline lookup yields CDR1 LNHNV and CDR2 YYDKDF (reference sequence). The CDR3 DNA sequence: TGTGCCACCAGCAGAGACCACTCCGGGACAGGCGATTATGGCTACACCTTC. Residues: CATSRDHSGTGDYGYTF.

This clonotype has just a few counts. The rearrangement links TRBV29-1 to TRBJ2-7; 8 positions match TRBD1. Looked up from germline, CDR1 is SQVTM and CDR2 is ANQGSEA. The CDR3 length is 13 residues. Written as DNA, the CDR3 is TGCAGTGCCGGGACAGGCAATACCTACGAGCAGTACTTC. Its translation: CSAGTGNTYEQYF.

The genes are TRBV25-1 and TRBJ1-6; D might be TRBD1 (5 bases). Deletions cut 6 bases from V and 5 bases from J, with 8 bases between. From germline, CDR1 is MGHDK and CDR2 SYGVNS. The CDR3 has 13 residues. CDR3 DNA: TGTGCCAGCAGGGGGCCGGATAATTCACCCCTCCACTTT. This sequence encodes CASRGPDNSPLHF.

CDR3 in amino acids: CSAGDRGRRINQPQHF. The CDR3 DNA follows: TGCAGTGCTGGCGACAGGGGCCGCCGTATTAATCAGCCCCAGCATTTT. This chain links TRBV20-1 with TRBJ1-5; 8 positions match TRBD1. From germline, CDR1 is DFQATT and CDR2 SNEGSKA (reference sequence). This CDR3 comprises 16 residues. V shed 5 bases, J shed 4 bases, and the junction held 13 bases outside the gene matches.

This clonotype has only a few counts. This rearrangement joins TRBV20-1 to TRBJ2-1; 8 nucleotides match TRBD2. The CDR3 extends over 15 amino acids. From germline, CDR1 is DFQATT and CDR2 SNEGSKA (reference sequence). The junction had 7 bases not matched to a gene; V was cut back by 0 bases and J by 6 bases. The CDR3 DNA is TGCAGTGCTAGAGATTTAGCGGGGCGGGGCAATGAGCAGTTCTTC. It codes for CSARDLAGRGNEQFF.

This clonotype was counted between two and nine times. V is TRBV28 and J is TRBJ2-3; the D gene is possibly TRBD2 (6 bases). V was clipped by 2 bases and J by 6 bases, with 15 bases between them. The CDR3 extends over 15 amino acids. Germline CDR1 MDHEN, CDR2 SYDVKM. The CDR3 DNA sequence: TGTGCCAGCAGTTTAGGGGGGACCCCGGGGGATACGCAGTATTTT. Encoded protein: CASSLGGTPGDTQYF. Full variable domain (rest looked up from reference TRBV28 and TRBJ2-3): DVKVTQSSRYLVKRTGEKVFLECVQDMDHENMFWYRQDPGLGLRLIYFSYDVKMKEKGDIPEGYSVSREKKERFSLILESASTNQTSMYLCASSLGGTPGDTQYFGPGTRLTVL.

As concerns this clonotype: One base away lies a much larger clone, so this may be a sequencing read error. The chain combines TRBV5-1 with TRBJ1-4; D is unclear. The CDR3 loop spans 14 amino acids. CDR1 SGHRS and CDR2 YFSETQ come from the germline V gene. Trimming left V 0 bases short and J 10 bases short, with 13 bases between. This CDR3 reads CASSLDQRGGKLFF. The CDR3 DNA reads TGCGCCAGCAGCTTGGATCAACGAGGAGGAAAACTGTTTTTT.

This chain joins TRBV7-2 and TRBJ2-5; D tentatively reads TRBD1 or TRBD2 (6 bases each). V lost 1 base to trimming and J lost 7 bases, with 10 bases between them. This CDR3 is 13 amino acids long. Germline CDR1 SGHTA, CDR2 FQGNSA. CDR3 nucleotide sequence: TGTGCCAGCAGCTTAGGGGGGCGGGGGACCCAGTACTTC. Its translation: CASSLGGRGTQYF.

The chain's CDR3 is CASSHFRGTSRKNIQYF. In DNA, the CDR3 is TGTGCCAGCAGTCACTTCAGGGGGACTAGCCGGAAAAACATTCAGTACTTC. The chain couples TRBV11-2 to TRBJ2-4; 9 nucleotides agree with TRBD2. The CDR3 spans 17 residues. V lost 6 bases to trimming and J lost 4 bases; unmatched junction nucleotides: 13. The germline gives CDR1 SGHAT, CDR2 FQNNGV.

This clonotype turned up a few times. The CDR3 spells CAWGRQGLGNTIYF. The CDR3 DNA follows: TGTGCCTGGGGAAGACAGGGGCTTGGAAACACCATATATTTT. The V call is TRBV30, the J call TRBJ1-3; 8 bases map to TRBD1. The J segment lost 3 bases and the V segment lost 5 bases, leaving 6 bases of the junction unmatched. CDR1 is GTSNPN, CDR2 SVGIG, per germline (reference sequence). CDR3 length equals 14 residues.

This clonotype has a handful of counts. The chain carries TRBV20-1 and TRBJ2-3; TRBD1 matches at 9 bases. Unmatched junction bases numbered 13, after V lost 5 bases and J lost 4 bases. CDR3 length equals 16 residues. Germline V gives CDR1 DFQATT, CDR2 SNEGSKA (reference sequence). The CDR3 region is CSARTTGTGWADTQYF. The DNA of the CDR3 is TGCAGTGCTCGAACAACCGGGACAGGGTGGGCAGATACGCAGTATTTT.

This clonotype was seen a handful of times. This sequence joins TRBV20-1 and TRBJ1-2; 8 positions agree with TRBD1. The V gene's germline CDR1 is DFQATT and CDR2 SNEGSKA (reference sequence). V shed 0 bases, J shed 4 bases, and the junction held 7 bases outside the gene matches. This CDR3 has 15 residues. Written as DNA, the CDR3 is TGCAGTGCTAGAGATCGTGGACAGGGAGCCTATGGCTACACCTTC. Residues: CSARDRGQGAYGYTF.

V and J are TRBV28 and TRBJ2-7; 13 bases line up with TRBD2. The germline gives CDR1 MDHEN, CDR2 SYDVKM. The CDR3 covers 15 residues. The J segment lost 5 bases and the V segment lost 3 bases, leaving 4 bases of the junction unmatched. CDR3 amino acids: CASSFALAGGNEQYF. The CDR3 DNA sequence: TGTGCCAGCAGTTTTGCACTAGCGGGAGGGAACGAGCAGTACTTC.

This clonotype has more than one count but fewer than ten. The gene calls are TRBV3-1 and TRBJ1-5; the match to TRBD1 covers 7 bases. With V trimmed by 1 base and J by 7 bases, 4 bases remained unmatched. Germline V gives CDR1 LGHDT, CDR2 YNNKEL (reference sequence). The CDR3 is 14 amino acids. DNA for the CDR3: TGTGCCAGCAGCCAAGGACAGGGCAGGCAGCCCCAGCATTTT. Residues: CASSQGQGRQPQHF.

This clonotype appeared a few times. J is TRBJ2-1 and V is TRBV4-3; perhaps TRBD2 as D (5 bases). Trimming removed 2 bases from V and 8 bases from J, with 13 bases in between. The CDR3 is 14 residues long. Germline CDR1 and CDR2: LGHNA and YSLEER. The CDR3 loop reads CASSQNPTRDEQFF. CDR3 DNA sequence: TGCGCCAGCAGCCAAAATCCTACTAGAGATGAGCAGTTCTTC.

This clonotype appeared a few times. The rearrangement links TRBV29-1 to TRBJ1-2; possibly TRBD1 for D (5 bases). V lost 3 bases to trimming and J lost 6 bases, with 14 bases between them. This CDR3 comprises 13 residues. The germline CDR1 and CDR2 sequences are SQVTM and ANQGSEA. CDR3 nucleotides: TGCAGCGTTGAGACCAGGGTAACGAATGGCTACACCTTC. Its protein is CSVETRVTNGYTF.

This clonotype was counted at least ten times. The V call is TRBV29-1, the J call TRBJ2-7; perhaps TRBD1 as D (6 bases). V lost 2 bases to trimming and J lost 0 bases, with 11 bases between them. Germline CDR1 reads SQVTM; CDR2 reads ANQGSEA. This CDR3 has 14 amino acids. The CDR3 DNA follows: TGCAGCGTTGAAAGCCAGGACAGCTCCTACGAGCAGTACTTC. Translated: CSVESQDSSYEQYF.

The genes are TRBV11-2 and TRBJ2-3; D unresolved. V lost 3 bases to trimming and J lost 0 bases, with 16 bases between them. Germline V gene sequence: CDR1 SGHAT, CDR2 FQNNGV. The CDR3 extends over 17 amino acids. The CDR3 protein is CASSFPPDGSSTDTQYF. DNA of the CDR3: TGTGCCAGCAGCTTCCCCCCCGACGGATCTAGCACAGATACGCAGTATTTT.

The V call is TRBV25-1, the J call TRBJ2-7; D remains unclear. Germline CDR1 reads MGHDK; CDR2 reads SYGVNS. The CDR3 is 12 amino acids. V was pared by 0 bases and J by 6 bases, with 6 bases between. The DNA for the CDR3 is TGTGCCAGCAGTGAATATGGGGTCGAGCAGTACTTC. Its protein is CASSEYGVEQYF.

This clonotype was recorded a few times. This chain uses TRBV7-2 with TRBJ2-1; possible D gene TRBD2, 5 bases. V was cut by 2 bases and J by 4 bases, with 12 bases left in between. The CDR3 runs 15 residues. The germline V gene has CDR1 SGHTA and CDR2 FQGNSA. For the CDR3, the DNA is TGTGCCAGCAGCTTAAGTTCTGCGGGTTACAATGAGCAGTTCTTC. Amino acid sequence: CASSLSSAGYNEQFF.

The chain couples TRBV9 to TRBJ2-3, with 12 nucleotides matching TRBD2. The length of the CDR3 is 18 residues. Trimming at V came to 0 bases and at J to 0 bases, leaving 5 bases not matched to a gene. Germline CDR1 SGDLS, CDR2 YYNGEE. In DNA form, the CDR3 reads TGTGCCAGCAGCGTAGAGACTAGCGGGGGATTCAGCACAGATACGCAGTATTTT. Its translation: CASSVETSGGFSTDTQYF.

J is TRBJ2-7 and V is TRBV9; 7 bases align to TRBD2. Germline V CDR1 and CDR2: SGDLS, YYNGEE. V lost 1 base, J lost 3 bases, and 10 bases stayed unmatched. The CDR3 is made up of 16 amino acids. The CDR3 nucleotides read TGTGCCAGCAGCGTAAATTCCGGGGGGAACTTCTACGAGCAGTACTTC. Translated, it gives CASSVNSGGNFYEQYF.

This clonotype was recorded at least ten times. This chain links TRBV20-1 with TRBJ2-7, with 9 bases matching TRBD1. V shed 5 bases, J shed 5 bases, and the junction held 7 bases outside the gene matches. The CDR3 length is 13 residues. CDR1 DFQATT and CDR2 SNEGSKA come from the germline V gene (reference sequence). Here the CDR3 DNA reads TGCAGTGCTGAACCACAGGGGGCGAACGAGCAGTACTTC. Protein: CSAEPQGANEQYF.

This clonotype was seen ten or more times. This chain links TRBV7-2 with TRBJ2-3; D uncertain. V lost 2 bases and J lost 4, with 1 base in between. The CDR3 contains 11 residues. Germline CDR1 reads SGHTA; CDR2 reads FQGNSA. The CDR3 DNA sequence: TGTGCCAGCAGCTTACCAGATACGCAGTATTTT. Translating it yields CASSLPDTQYF. Full variable domain (remainder filled in from reference TRBV7-2 and TRBJ2-3): GAGVSQSPSNKVTEKGKDVELRCDPISGHTALYWYRQSLGQGLEFLIYFQGNSAPDKSGLPSDRFSAERTGGSVSTLTIQRTQQEDSAVYLCASSLPDTQYFGPGTRLTVL.

In nucleotides, the CDR3 is TGTGCCAGCAGCCAGATGGGACTGCGGCAGGGTGGGACCCAGTACTTC. It is translated as CASSQMGLRQGGTQYF. The chain carries TRBV3-1 and TRBJ2-5; tentatively, D is TRBD2 (6 bases). The length of the CDR3 is 16 residues. The germline V and J ends were trimmed by 3 bases and 7 bases, with 21 bases remaining between them. Germline assignment: CDR1 LGHDT and CDR2 YNNKEL (reference sequence).